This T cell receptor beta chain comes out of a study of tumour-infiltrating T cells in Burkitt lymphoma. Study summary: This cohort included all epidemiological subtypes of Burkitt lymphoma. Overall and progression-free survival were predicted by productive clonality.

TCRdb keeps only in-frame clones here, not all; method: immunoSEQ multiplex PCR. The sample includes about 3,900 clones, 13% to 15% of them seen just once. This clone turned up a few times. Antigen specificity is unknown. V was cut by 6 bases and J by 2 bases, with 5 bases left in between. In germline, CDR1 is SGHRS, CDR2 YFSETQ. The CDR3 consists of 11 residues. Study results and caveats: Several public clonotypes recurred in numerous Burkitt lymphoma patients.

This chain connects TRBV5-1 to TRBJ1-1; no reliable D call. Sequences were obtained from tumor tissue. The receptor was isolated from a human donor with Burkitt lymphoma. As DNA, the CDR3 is TGCGCCAGCAAATCTAACACTGAAGCTTTCTTT. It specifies CASKSNTEAFF.